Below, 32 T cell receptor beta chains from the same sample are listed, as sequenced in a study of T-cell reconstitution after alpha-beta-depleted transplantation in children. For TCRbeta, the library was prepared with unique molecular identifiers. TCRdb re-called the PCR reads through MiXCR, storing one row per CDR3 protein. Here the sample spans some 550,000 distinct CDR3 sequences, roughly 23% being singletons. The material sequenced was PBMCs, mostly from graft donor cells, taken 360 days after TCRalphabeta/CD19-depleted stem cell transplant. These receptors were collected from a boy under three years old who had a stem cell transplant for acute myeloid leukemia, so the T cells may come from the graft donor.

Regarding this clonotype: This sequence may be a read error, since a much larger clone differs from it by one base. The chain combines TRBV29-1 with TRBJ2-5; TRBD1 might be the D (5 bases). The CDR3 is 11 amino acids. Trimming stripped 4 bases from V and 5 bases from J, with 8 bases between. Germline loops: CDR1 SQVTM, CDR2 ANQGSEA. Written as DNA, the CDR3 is TGCAGCGTTGCAGGGATGGAGACCCAGTACTTC. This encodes CSVAGMETQYF.

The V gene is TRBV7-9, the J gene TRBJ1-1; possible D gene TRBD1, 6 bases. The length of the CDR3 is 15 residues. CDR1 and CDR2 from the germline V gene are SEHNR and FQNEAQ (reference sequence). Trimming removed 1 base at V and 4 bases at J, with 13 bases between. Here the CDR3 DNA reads TGTGCCAGCAGCTTAGGCAGGGGCGGTGGCACTGAAGCTTTCTTT. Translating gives CASSLGRGGGTEAFF.

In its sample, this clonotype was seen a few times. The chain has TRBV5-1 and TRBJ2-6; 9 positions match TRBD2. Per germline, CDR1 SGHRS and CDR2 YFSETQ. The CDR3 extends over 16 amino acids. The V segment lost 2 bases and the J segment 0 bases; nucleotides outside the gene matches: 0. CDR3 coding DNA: TGCGCCAGCAGCTTTAGCGGGGGCTCTGGGGCCAACGTCCTGACTTTC. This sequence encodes CASSFSGGSGANVLTF.

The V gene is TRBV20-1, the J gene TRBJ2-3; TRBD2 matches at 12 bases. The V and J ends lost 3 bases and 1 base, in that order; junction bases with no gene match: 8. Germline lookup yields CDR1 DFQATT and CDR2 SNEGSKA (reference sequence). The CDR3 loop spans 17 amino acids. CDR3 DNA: TGCAGTGCTAGCCCCGGGACTAGCGGGTTACGCACAGATACGCAGTATTTT. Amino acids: CSASPGTSGLRTDTQYF.

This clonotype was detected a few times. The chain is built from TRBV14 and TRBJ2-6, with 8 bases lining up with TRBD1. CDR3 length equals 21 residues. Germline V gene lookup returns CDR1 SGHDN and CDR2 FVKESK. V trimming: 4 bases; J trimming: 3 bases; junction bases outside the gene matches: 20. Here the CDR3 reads CASSLLSRGLHSDNGANVLTF. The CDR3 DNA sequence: TGTGCCAGCAGCCTCCTCTCCAGGGGGCTCCACTCGGACAATGGGGCCAACGTCCTGACTTTC.

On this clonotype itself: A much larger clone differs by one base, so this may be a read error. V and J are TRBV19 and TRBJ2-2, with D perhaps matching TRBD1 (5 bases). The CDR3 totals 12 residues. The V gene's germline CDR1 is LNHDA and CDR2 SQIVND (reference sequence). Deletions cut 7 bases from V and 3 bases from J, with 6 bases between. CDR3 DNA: TGTGCCAGTACCAGGGACACCGGGGAGCTGTTTTTT. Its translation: CASTRDTGELFF.

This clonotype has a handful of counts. The CDR3 DNA sequence: TGCGCCAGCAGCCAAGACAGGGCTATCTACAATGAGCAGTTCTTC. This gives the protein CASSQDRAIYNEQFF. The chain uses TRBV4-3 and TRBJ2-1; D is perhaps TRBD1 (5 bases). The CDR3 is made up of 15 amino acids. From germline, CDR1 is LGHNA and CDR2 YSLEER. V dropped 0 bases and J dropped 3 bases, with 9 bases sitting between them.

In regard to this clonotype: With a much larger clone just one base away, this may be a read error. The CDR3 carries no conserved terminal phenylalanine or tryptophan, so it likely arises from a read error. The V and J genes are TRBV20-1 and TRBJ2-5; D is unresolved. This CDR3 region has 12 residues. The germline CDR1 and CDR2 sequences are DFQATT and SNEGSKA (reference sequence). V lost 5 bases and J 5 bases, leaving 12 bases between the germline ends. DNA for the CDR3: TGCAGTGCTGGGCTGCGCTCGGAGACCCAGTACTAC. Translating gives CSAGLRSETQYY.

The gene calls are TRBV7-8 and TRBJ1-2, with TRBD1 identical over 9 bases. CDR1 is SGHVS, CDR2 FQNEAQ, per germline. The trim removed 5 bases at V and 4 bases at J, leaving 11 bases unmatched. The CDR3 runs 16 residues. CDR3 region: CASSDRQGVYSYGYTF. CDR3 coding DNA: TGTGCCAGCAGCGACCGACAGGGGGTCTACTCCTATGGCTACACCTTC.

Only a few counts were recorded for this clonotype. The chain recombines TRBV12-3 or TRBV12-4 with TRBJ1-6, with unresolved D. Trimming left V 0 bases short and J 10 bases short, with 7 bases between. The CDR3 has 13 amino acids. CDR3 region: CASSLAVRSPLHF. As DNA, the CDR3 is TGTGCCAGCAGTTTAGCCGTACGGTCACCCCTCCACTTT.

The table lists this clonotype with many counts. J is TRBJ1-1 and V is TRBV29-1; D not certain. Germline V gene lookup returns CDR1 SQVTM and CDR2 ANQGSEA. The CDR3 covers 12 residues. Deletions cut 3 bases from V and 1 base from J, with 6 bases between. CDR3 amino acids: CSVELGNTEAFF. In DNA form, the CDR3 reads TGCAGCGTTGAGTTGGGGAACACTGAAGCTTTCTTT.

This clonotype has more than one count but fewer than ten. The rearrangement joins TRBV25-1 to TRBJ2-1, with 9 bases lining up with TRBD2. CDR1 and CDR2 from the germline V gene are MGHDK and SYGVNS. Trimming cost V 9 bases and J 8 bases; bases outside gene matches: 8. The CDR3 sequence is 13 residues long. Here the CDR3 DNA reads TGTGCCAGTTCTCGCGGGGGGGCCGATGAGCAGTTCTTC. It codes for CASSRGGADEQFF.

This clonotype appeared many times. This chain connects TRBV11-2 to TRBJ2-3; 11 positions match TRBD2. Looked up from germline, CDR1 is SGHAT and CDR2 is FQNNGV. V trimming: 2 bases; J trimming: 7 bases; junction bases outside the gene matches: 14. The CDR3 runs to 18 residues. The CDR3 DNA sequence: TGTGCCAGCAGCTTACTAGCGGGGGGCACCTTTCAGACAAATACGCAGTATTTT. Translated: CASSLLAGGTFQTNTQYF.

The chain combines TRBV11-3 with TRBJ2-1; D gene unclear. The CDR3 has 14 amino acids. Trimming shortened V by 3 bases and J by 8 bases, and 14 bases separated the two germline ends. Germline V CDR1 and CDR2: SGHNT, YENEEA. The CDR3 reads CASSFRPRTDEQFF. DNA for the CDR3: TGTGCCAGCAGCTTTCGCCCACGGACGGATGAGCAGTTCTTC.

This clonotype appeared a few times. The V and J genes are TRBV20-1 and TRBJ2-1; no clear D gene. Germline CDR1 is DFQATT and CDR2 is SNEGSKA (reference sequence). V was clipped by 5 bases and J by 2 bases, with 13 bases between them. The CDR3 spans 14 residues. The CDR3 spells CSARSTVAYNEQFF. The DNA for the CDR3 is TGCAGTGCTCGTTCCACCGTGGCCTACAATGAGCAGTTCTTC.

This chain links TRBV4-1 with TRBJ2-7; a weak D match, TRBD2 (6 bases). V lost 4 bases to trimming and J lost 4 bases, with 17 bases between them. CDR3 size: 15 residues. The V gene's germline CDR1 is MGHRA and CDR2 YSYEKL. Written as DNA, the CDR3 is TGCGCCAGCAGCCCCGGAATAGCGGCGAAATACGAGCAGTACTTC. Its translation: CASSPGIAAKYEQYF.

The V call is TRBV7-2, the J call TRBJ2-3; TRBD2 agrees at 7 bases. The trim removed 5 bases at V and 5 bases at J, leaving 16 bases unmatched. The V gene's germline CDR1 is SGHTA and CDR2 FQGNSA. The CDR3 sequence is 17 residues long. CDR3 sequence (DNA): TGTGCCAGCAGCCCGCGGTGGTCGGGACTAATGGTAGATACGCAGTATTTT. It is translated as CASSPRWSGLMVDTQYF.

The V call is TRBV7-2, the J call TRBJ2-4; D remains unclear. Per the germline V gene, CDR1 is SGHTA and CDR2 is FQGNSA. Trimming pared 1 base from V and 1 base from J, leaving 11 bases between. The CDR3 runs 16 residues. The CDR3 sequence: CASSLELARAKNIQYF. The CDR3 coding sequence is TGTGCCAGCAGCTTAGAATTAGCTAGGGCCAAAAACATTCAGTACTTC.

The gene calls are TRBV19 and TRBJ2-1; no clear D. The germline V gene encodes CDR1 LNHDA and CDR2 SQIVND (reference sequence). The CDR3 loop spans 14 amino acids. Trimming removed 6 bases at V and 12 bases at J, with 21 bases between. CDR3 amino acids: CASRSTHYLPTQFF. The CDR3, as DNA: TGTGCCAGTAGGTCCACGCACTACCTTCCCACGCAGTTCTTC.

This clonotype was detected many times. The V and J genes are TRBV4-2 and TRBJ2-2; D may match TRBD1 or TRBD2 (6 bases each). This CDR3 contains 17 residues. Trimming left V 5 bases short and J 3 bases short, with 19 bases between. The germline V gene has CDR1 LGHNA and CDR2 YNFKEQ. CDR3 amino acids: CASSTPPEGGHTGELFF. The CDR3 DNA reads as TGTGCCAGCAGCACGCCGCCGGAGGGGGGACACACCGGGGAGCTGTTTTTT.

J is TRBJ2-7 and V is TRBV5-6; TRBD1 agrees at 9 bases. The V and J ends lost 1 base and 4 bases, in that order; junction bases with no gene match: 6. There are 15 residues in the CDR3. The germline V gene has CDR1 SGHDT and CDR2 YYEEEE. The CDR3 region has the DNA TGTGCCAGCAGCTTGTCCCACGACAGGGGGTACGAGCAGTACTTC. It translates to CASSLSHDRGYEQYF.

The CDR3 nucleotides are TGTGCCAGCAGTGACCCCCCGCCCGGGACAATGAGGGAGACCCAGTACTTC. This codes for CASSDPPPGTMRETQYF. The J gene is TRBJ2-5, the V gene TRBV25-1; tentative D call: TRBD1 (6 bases). Germline loops: CDR1 MGHDK, CDR2 SYGVNS. The V gene lost 3 bases and the J gene lost 5 bases, with 22 bases spanning the gap. This CDR3 spans 17 amino acids. The whole variable domain, remainder taken from reference TRBV25-1 and TRBJ2-5, is EADIYQTPRYLVIGTGKKITLECSQTMGHDKMYWYQQDPGMELHLIHYSYGVNSTEKGDLSSESTVSRIRTEHFPLTLESARPSHTSQYLCASSDPPPGTMRETQYFGPGTRLLVL.

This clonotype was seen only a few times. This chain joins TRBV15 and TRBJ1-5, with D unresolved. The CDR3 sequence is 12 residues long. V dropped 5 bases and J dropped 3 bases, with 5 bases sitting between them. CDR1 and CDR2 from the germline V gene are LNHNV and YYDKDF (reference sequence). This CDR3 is CATSLINQPQHF. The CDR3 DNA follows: TGTGCCACCAGCCTTATCAATCAGCCCCAGCATTTT.

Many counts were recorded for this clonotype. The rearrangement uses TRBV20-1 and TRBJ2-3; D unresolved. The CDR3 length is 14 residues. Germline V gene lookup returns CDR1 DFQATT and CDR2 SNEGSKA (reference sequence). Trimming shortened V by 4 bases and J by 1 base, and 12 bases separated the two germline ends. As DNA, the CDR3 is TGCAGTGCTATTCAGGCTCGGGGCACAGATACGCAGTATTTT. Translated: CSAIQARGTDTQYF.

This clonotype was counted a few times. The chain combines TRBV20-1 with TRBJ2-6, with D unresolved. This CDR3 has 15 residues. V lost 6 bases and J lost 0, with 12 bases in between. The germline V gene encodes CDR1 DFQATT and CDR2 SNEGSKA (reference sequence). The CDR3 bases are TGCAGTGCACCCGACCGAGACTCTGGGGCCAACGTCCTGACTTTC. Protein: CSAPDRDSGANVLTF.

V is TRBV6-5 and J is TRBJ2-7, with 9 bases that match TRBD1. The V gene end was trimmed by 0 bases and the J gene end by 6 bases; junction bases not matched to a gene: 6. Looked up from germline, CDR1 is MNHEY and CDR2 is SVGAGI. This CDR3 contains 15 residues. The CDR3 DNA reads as TGTGCCAGCAGTTACTCAAATACAGGGGGCGGCGAGCAGTACTTC. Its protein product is CASSYSNTGGGEQYF.

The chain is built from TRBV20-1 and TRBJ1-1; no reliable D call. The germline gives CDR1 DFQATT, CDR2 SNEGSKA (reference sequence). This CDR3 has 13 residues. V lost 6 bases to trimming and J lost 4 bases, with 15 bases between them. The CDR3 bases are TGCAGTGCCTCTCACGGGTTGAGCACTGAAGCTTTCTTT. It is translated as CSASHGLSTEAFF.

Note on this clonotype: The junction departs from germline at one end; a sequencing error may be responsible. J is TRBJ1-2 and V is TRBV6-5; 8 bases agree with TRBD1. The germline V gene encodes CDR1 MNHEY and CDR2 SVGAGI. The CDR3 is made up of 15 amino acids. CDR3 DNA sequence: TGTGCCAGCAGTTACGCGGGACAGGTCCCCTATGGCTACAGCTTC. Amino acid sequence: CASSYAGQVPYGYSF.

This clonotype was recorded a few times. The CDR3 DNA reads TGTGCCATCAGGCAACCACCCGGGGGGGCGGCGGACTATGGCTACACCTTC. Its translation is CAIRQPPGGAADYGYTF. This chain joins TRBV10-3 and TRBJ1-2; weak D call: TRBD1 (6 bases). With 6 bases removed from V and 3 bases from J, the gap between germline ends came to 23 bases. Germline-derived CDR1 and CDR2 are ENHRY and SYGVKD. The CDR3 loop spans 17 amino acids.

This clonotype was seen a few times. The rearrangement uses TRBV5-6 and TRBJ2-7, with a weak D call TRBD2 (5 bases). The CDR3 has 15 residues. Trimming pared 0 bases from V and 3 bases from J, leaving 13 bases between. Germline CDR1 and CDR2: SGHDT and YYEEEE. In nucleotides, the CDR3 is TGTGCCAGCAGCTTGGGGGGAGACCTCTACTACGAGCAGTACTTC. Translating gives CASSLGGDLYYEQYF. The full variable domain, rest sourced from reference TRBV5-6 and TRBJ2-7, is DAGVTQSPTHLIKTRGQQVTLRCSPKSGHDTVSWYQQALGQGPQFIFQYYEEEERQRGNFPDRFSGHQFPNYSSELNVNALLLGDSALYLCASSLGGDLYYEQYFGPGTRLTVT.

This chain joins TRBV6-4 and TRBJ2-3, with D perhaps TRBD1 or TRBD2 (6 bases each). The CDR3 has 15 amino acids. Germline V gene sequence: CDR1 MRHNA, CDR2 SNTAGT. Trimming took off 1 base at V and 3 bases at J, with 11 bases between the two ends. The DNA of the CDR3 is TGTGCCAGCAGTGACTGGGGGGCCGAAACAGATACGCAGTATTTT. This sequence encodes CASSDWGAETDTQYF.

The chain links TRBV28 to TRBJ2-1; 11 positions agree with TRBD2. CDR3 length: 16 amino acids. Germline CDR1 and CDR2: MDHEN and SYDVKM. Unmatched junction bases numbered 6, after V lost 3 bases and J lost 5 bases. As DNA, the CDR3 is TGTGCCAGCAGTTTCGAGGGACTAGCGGCAAACAATGAGCAGTTCTTC. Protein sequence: CASSFEGLAANNEQFF.